This T cell receptor (beta chain) was sequenced during a study of blood T cell repertoires in COVID-19. About the research overall: Samples taken during acute and convalescent COVID-19 were collected in the United States, Italy and Spain.

CDR1 is SEHNR and CDR2 is FQNEAQ in the germline V gene (reference sequence). This CDR3 is 16 amino acids long. Trimming pared 1 base from V and 0 bases from J, leaving 9 bases between. The repertoire was sequenced with immunoSEQ multiplex PCR; TCRdb's copy has only in-frame clones and lacks some. The sample shows over 350,000 clones, about 83% of them seen only once. The clonotype originates from a woman in her forties or fifties who had recovered from COVID-19. The V call is TRBV7-9, the J call TRBJ1-4, with D perhaps TRBD1 (5 bases). Sample: PBMCs or T cells enriched from blood (not recorded which). The CDR3 reads CASSLGDSSTNEKLFF. The CDR3 nucleotides read TGTGCCAGCAGCTTAGGTGACAGTTCAACTAATGAAAAACTGTTTTTT.